Each of the 6 T cell receptor beta chains below was sequenced from the same sample in a study of blood T cells in healthy people across ages. Then a second PCR, running about 6 to 12 cycles, was carried out with a sample-barcoded 5' primer and a J-beta primer mix. TCRdb used MiXCR to reprocess the 5' RACE reads, holding one entry per CDR3 protein. Here the sample spans fewer than 950,000 distinct CDR3 sequences, 35% to 40% being singletons. Sequenced input: blood. The receptor set was obtained from a man aged 18 to 29 in good health.

V usage is TRBV12-3 or TRBV12-4 and J usage is TRBJ1-1; TRBD1 matches 7 bases. The CDR3 consists of 14 residues. J gave up 3 bases and V 6 bases, and 7 bases lay outside the gene matches. The CDR3: CASRLTGVDTEAFF. CDR3 sequence (DNA): TGTGCCAGCAGGCTTACAGGGGTGGACACTGAAGCTTTCTTT.

This clonotype has a single count. V gene TRBV4-1 combines with J gene TRBJ2-3, with 8 bases fitting TRBD1. CDR1 and CDR2 from the germline V gene are MGHRA and YSYEKL. The CDR3 loop spans 16 amino acids. V lost 3 bases, J lost 6 bases, and 11 bases stayed unmatched. DNA for the CDR3: TGCGCCAGCAGCCATAGCGGACAGGGCCACGGGGATACGCAGTATTTT. Residues: CASSHSGQGHGDTQYF.

V gene TRBV10-3 combines with J gene TRBJ1-1, with no clear D. In germline, CDR1 is ENHRY, CDR2 SYGVKD. The ends were cut back, 7 bases at V and 5 bases at J, with 14 bases in the middle. The CDR3 has 13 amino acids. This CDR3 is CAINSAERTEAFF. The CDR3 coding sequence is TGTGCCATCAATTCGGCGGAGCGGACTGAAGCTTTCTTT.

A few counts support this clonotype. The V and J genes are TRBV6-5 and TRBJ1-2, with no clear D. The V end lost 7 bases, the J end lost 0 bases, and 9 bases lay between the germline ends. Per germline, CDR1 MNHEY and CDR2 SVGAGI. The length of the CDR3 is 13 residues. The CDR3 reads CASTRGANYGYTF. The CDR3, as DNA: TGTGCCAGCACGCGTGGGGCTAACTATGGCTACACCTTC.

The sample holds many counts of this clonotype. V gene TRBV14 combines with J gene TRBJ2-3; D might be TRBD2 (5 bases). Germline values: CDR1 SGHDN, CDR2 FVKESK. The ends were cut back, 7 bases at V and 1 base at J, with 9 bases in the middle. The CDR3 is 13 residues long. The CDR3 nucleotides read TGTGCCAGCACCCGGGGAGGCACAGATACGCAGTATTTT. Residues: CASTRGGTDTQYF.

A few counts support this clonotype. The CDR3 DNA follows: TGCGCCAGCAGCATACTCCCGGGCCGCAACACTGAAGCTTTCTTT. It encodes CASSILPGRNTEAFF. This chain joins TRBV5-1 and TRBJ1-1; D is unclear. V lost 4 bases to trimming and J lost 2 bases, with 15 bases between them. CDR1 is SGHRS, CDR2 YFSETQ, per germline. The CDR3 extends over 15 amino acids.